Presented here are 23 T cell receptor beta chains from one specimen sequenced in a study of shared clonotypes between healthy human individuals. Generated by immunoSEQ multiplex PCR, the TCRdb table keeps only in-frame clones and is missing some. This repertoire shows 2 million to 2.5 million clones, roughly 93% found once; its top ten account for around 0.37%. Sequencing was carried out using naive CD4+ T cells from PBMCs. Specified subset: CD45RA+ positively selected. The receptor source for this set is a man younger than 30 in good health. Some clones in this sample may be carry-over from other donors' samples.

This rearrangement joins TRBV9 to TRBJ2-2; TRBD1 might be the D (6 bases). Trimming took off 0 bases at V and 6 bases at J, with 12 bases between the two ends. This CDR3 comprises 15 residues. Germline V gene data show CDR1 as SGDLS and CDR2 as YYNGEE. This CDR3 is CASSVDLGAPGELFF. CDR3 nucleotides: TGTGCCAGCAGCGTAGATCTGGGGGCGCCCGGGGAGCTGTTTTTT. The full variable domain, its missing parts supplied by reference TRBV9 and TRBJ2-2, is DSGVTQTPKHLITATGQRVTLRCSPRSGDLSVYWYQQSLDQGLQFLIQYYNGEERAKGNILERFSAQQFPDLHSELNLSSLELGDSALYFCASSVDLGAPGELFFGEGSRLTVL.

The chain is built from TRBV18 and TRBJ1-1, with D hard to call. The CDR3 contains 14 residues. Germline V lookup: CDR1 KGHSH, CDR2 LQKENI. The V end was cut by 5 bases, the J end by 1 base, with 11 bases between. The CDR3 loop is CASSSSAGNTEAFF. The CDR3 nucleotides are TGTGCCAGCTCATCCAGCGCGGGGAACACTGAAGCTTTCTTT.

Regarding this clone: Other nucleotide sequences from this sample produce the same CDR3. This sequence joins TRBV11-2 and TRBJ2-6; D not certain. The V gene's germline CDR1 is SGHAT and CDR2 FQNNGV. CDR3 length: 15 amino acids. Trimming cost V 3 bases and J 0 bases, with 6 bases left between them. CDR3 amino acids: CASSFGSSGANVLTF. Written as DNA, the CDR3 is TGTGCCAGCAGCTTTGGCAGCTCTGGGGCCAACGTCCTGACTTTC. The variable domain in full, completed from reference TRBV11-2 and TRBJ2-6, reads EAGVAQSPRYKIIEKRQSVAFWCNPISGHATLYWYQQILGQGPKLLIQFQNNGVVDDSQLPKDRFSAERLKGVDSTLKIQPAKLEDSAVYLCASSFGSSGANVLTFGAGSRLTVL.

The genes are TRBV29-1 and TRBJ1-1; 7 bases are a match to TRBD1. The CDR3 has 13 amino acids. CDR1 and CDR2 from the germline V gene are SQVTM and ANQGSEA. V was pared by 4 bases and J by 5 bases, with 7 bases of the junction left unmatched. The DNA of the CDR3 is TGCAGCGTTGGTAAGGGGGCGCGGACTGAAGCTTTCTTT. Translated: CSVGKGARTEAFF.

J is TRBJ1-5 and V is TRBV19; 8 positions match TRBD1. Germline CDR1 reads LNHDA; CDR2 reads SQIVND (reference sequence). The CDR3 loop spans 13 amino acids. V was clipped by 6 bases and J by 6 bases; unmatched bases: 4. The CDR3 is CASSRTGFQPQHF. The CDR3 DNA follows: TGTGCCAGTAGCCGGACAGGGTTTCAGCCCCAGCATTTT.

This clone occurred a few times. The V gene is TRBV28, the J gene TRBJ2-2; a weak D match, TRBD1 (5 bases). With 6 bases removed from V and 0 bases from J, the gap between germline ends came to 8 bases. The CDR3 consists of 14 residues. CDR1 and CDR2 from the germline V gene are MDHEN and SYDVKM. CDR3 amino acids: CASRGAANTGELFF. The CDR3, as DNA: TGTGCCAGCAGAGGGGCTGCGAACACCGGGGAGCTGTTTTTT.

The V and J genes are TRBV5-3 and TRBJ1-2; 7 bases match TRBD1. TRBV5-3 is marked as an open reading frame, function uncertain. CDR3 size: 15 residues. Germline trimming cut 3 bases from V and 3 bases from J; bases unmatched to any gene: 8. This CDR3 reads CARSSLTGTDYGYTF. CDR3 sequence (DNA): TGTGCCAGAAGCTCACTTACCGGGACAGACTATGGCTACACCTTC.

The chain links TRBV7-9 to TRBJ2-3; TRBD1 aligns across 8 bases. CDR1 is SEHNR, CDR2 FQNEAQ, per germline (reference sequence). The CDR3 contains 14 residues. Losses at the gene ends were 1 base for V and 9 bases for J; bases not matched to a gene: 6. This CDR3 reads CASSLVRGQGTQYF. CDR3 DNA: TGTGCCAGCAGCTTAGTCAGAGGACAGGGAACGCAGTATTTT.

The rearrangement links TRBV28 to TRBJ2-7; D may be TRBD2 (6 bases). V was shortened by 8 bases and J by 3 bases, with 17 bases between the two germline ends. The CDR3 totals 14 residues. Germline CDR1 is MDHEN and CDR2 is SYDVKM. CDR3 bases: TGTGCCAGCGGCCCGGGTCTAGCGAACTACGAGCAGTACTTC. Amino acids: CASGPGLANYEQYF.

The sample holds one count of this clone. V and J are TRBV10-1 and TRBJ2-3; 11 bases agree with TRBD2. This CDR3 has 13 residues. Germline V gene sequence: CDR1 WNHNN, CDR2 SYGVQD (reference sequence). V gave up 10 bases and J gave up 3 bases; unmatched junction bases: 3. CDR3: CATGLAGTDTQYF. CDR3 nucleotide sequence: TGCGCCACCGGACTAGCGGGTACAGATACGCAGTATTTT.

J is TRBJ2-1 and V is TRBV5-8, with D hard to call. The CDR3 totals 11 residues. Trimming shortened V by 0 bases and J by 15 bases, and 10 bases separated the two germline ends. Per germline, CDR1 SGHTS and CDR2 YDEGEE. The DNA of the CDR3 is TGTGCCAGCAGCTTGGCGGAGCAAGCGTTCTTC. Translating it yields CASSLAEQAFF.

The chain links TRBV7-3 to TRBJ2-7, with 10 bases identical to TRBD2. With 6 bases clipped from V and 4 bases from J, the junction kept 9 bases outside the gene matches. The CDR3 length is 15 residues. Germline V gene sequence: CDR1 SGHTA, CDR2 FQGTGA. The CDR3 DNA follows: TGTGCCAGCAGGAAATTACTAGCGGGACCTTACGAGCAGTACTTC. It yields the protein CASRKLLAGPYEQYF.

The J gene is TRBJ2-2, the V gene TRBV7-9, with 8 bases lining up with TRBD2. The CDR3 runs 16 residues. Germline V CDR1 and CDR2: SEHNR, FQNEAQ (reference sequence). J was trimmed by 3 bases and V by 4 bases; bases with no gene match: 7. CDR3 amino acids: CASSSAGGSYTGELFF. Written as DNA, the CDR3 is TGTGCCAGCAGCTCGGCGGGGGGCTCCTACACCGGGGAGCTGTTTTTT. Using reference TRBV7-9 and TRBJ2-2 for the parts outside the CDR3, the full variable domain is DTGVSQNPRHKITKRGQNVTFRCDPISEHNRLYWYRQTLGQGPEFLTYFQNEAQLEKSRLLSDRFSAERPKGSFSTLEIQRTEQGDSAMYLCASSSAGGSYTGELFFGEGSRLTVL.

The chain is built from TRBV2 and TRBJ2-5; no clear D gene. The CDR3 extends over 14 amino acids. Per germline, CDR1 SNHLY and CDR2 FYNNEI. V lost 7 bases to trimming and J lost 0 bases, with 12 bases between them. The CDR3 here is CASTYVGYQETQYF. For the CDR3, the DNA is TGTGCCAGCACATATGTCGGTTACCAAGAGACCCAGTACTTC.

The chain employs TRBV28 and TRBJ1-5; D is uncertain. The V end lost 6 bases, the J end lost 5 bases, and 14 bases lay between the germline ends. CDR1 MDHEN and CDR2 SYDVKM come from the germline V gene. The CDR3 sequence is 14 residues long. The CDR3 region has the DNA TGTGCCAGCAGCCTCGGGGAGGGATATCAGCCCCAGCATTTT. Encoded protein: CASSLGEGYQPQHF.

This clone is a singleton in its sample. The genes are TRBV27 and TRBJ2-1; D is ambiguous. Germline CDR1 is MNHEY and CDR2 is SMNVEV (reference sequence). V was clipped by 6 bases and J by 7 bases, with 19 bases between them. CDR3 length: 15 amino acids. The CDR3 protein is CASRGTGRTVNEQFF. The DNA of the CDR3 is TGTGCCAGCAGAGGAACCGGACGCACAGTGAATGAGCAGTTCTTC.

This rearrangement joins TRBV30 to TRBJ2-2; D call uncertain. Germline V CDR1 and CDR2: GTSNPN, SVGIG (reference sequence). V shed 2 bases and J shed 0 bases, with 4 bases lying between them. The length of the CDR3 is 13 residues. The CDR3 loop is CAWSWTNTGELFF. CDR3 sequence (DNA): TGTGCCTGGAGTTGGACGAACACCGGGGAGCTGTTTTTT.

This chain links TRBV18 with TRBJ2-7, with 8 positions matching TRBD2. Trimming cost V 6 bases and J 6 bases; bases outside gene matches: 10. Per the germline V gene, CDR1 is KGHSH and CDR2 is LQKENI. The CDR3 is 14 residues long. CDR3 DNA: TGTGCCAGCTCTGGCCCAGCGGGAGTTGCCGAGCAGTACTTC. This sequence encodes CASSGPAGVAEQYF.

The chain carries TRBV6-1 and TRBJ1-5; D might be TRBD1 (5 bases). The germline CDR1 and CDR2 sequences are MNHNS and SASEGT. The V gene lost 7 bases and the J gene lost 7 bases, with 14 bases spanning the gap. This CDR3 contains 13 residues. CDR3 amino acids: CASNLRVGQPQHF. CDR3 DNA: TGTGCCAGCAACCTCAGGGTGGGGCAGCCCCAGCATTTT.

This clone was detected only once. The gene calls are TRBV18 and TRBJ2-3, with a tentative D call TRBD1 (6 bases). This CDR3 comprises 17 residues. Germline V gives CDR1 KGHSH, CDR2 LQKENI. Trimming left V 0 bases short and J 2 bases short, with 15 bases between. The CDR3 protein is CASSPPNWQGPTDTQYF. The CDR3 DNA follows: TGTGCCAGCTCACCACCGAATTGGCAGGGGCCCACAGATACGCAGTATTTT.

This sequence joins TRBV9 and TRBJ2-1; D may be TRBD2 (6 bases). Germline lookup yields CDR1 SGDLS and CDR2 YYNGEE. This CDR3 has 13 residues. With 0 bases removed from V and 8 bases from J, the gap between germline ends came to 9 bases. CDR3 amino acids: CASSVGLVDEQFF. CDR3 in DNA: TGTGCCAGCAGCGTAGGACTAGTGGATGAGCAGTTCTTC.

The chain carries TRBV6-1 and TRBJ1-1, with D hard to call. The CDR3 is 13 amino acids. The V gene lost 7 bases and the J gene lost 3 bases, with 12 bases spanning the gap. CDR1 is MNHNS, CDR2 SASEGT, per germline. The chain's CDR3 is CASKRERDTEAFF. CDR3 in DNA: TGTGCCAGCAAAAGGGAGAGGGACACTGAAGCTTTCTTT.

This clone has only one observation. The DNA for the CDR3 is TGTGCCAGCAGCCCGAGGGCGGGGCAAGAGACCCAGTACTTC. Its translation: CASSPRAGQETQYF. V usage is TRBV9 and J usage is TRBJ2-5; weak D call: TRBD2 (6 bases). The CDR3 length is 14 residues. V gave up 4 bases and J gave up 2 bases, with 12 bases separating them. Germline loops: CDR1 SGDLS, CDR2 YYNGEE.